Shown below are 13 T cell receptor beta chains from a single sample sequenced in a study of human T cells and chemical hapten exposure. TCRdb re-derived calls from the RACE reads in MiXCR, one entry per CDR3 protein. The sample includes about 69,000 distinct CDR3 sequences, about 31% seen only once; the top ten take about 8.9%. Time point noted: patch test 1, 2 weeks after DPC sensitization. Sample treatment: therapeutic diphenylcyclopropenone sensitization with weekly scalp DPC. Sequencing used whole blood, obtained in connection with sensitization to the hapten diphenylcyclopropenone (DPC). These receptor sequences come from a man in his forties with alopecia areata. Some clones in this sample may be carry-over from other donors' samples.

The CDR3 loop reads CAISARQTQEAEAFF. The CDR3 coding sequence is TGTGCCATCAGTGCTCGGCAGACCCAAGAGGCTGAAGCTTTCTTT. The chain recombines TRBV10-3 with TRBJ1-1, with D unclear. Trimming removed 4 bases from V and 6 bases from J, with 18 bases in between. This CDR3 region has 15 residues. CDR1 and CDR2 (germline): ENHRY, SYGVKD.

This clonotype was observed a few times. The rearrangement joins TRBV28 to TRBJ2-1; 10 nucleotides align to TRBD1. The V gene's germline CDR1 is MDHEN and CDR2 SYDVKM. The ends lost 9 bases at V and 9 bases at J; junction bases unmatched: 23. The CDR3 runs 18 residues. DNA for the CDR3: TGTGCCAGTAGTGCGACAGGGGGCAATGCGGGCTCTAGAAGTGAGCAGTTCTTC. Amino acids: CASSATGGNAGSRSEQFF.

The rearrangement joins TRBV12-3 or TRBV12-4 to TRBJ1-2; the D is unclear. The V end lost 6 bases, the J end lost 5 bases, and 13 bases lay between the germline ends. The CDR3 is made up of 13 amino acids. This CDR3 is CASSPEAGYGYTF. The DNA for the CDR3 is TGTGCCAGCAGCCCGGAGGCAGGATATGGCTACACCTTC.

The chain links TRBV4-2 to TRBJ2-1; 11 bases are shared with TRBD2. Trimming cost V 5 bases and J 7 bases; bases outside gene matches: 10. Germline-derived CDR1 and CDR2 are LGHNA and YNFKEQ. The CDR3 length is 16 residues. The CDR3 bases are TGTGCCAGCAGCTCCCCTAGCGGGAGGAGATCAAATGAGCAGTTCTTC. This gives the protein CASSSPSGRRSNEQFF.

The CDR3, as DNA: TGTGCCAGCAGTTTTAACGGGAGGGCCACCGGGGAGCTGTTTTTT. Amino acids: CASSFNGRATGELFF. The rearrangement uses TRBV28 and TRBJ2-2; 8 bases map to TRBD2. Germline values: CDR1 MDHEN, CDR2 SYDVKM. The trim removed 3 bases at V and 4 bases at J, leaving 4 bases unmatched. The CDR3 is made up of 15 amino acids.

The V gene is TRBV20-1, the J gene TRBJ1-2; no firm D call. The V gene lost 0 bases and the J gene lost 8 bases, with 19 bases spanning the gap. The CDR3 length is 15 residues. Germline V lookup: CDR1 DFQATT, CDR2 SNEGSKA (reference sequence). CDR3 nucleotides: TGCAGTGCTAGAGATTCCGGAACATCTAGGAACGGCTACACCTTC. This codes for CSARDSGTSRNGYTF.

In this sample, this clonotype turned up a few times. This chain joins TRBV7-9 and TRBJ2-7; 14 nucleotides align to TRBD2. The CDR3 is made up of 16 amino acids. CDR1 is SEHNR, CDR2 FQNEAQ, per germline (reference sequence). V dropped 5 bases and J dropped 4; count of bases not matched to a gene: 7. CDR3 residues: CASSAMGLAGVYEQYF. CDR3 in DNA: TGTGCCAGCAGCGCGATGGGACTAGCGGGAGTATACGAGCAGTACTTC. Looking up the rest from reference TRBV7-9 and TRBJ2-7 gives the full variable domain: DTGVSQNPRHKITKRGQNVTFRCDPISEHNRLYWYRQTLGQGPEFLTYFQNEAQLEKSRLLSDRFSAERPKGSFSTLEIQRTEQGDSAMYLCASSAMGLAGVYEQYFGPGTRLTVT.

This clonotype appeared a few times. The rearrangement links TRBV27 to TRBJ2-4; 9 positions agree with TRBD1. This CDR3 contains 13 residues. The germline V gene encodes CDR1 MNHEY and CDR2 SMNVEV (reference sequence). V lost 5 bases to trimming and J lost 7 bases; unmatched junction nucleotides: 3. CDR3 DNA sequence: TGTGCCAGCAGTCCCGGACAGGGGAACATTCAGTACTTC. This gives the protein CASSPGQGNIQYF.

DNA of the CDR3: TGTGCCAGCAGCCGCTGGGAAACAGATACGCAGTATTTT. This sequence encodes CASSRWETDTQYF. J is TRBJ2-3 and V is TRBV7-7; D is undetermined. This CDR3 has 13 amino acids. Germline CDR1 is SSHAT and CDR2 is FNYEAQ (reference sequence). Trimming took 5 bases from V and 3 from J, leaving 9 bases between them.

The J gene is TRBJ2-7, the V gene TRBV12-3 or TRBV12-4, with TRBD1 identical over 9 bases. V shed 3 bases, J shed 3 bases, and the junction held 3 bases outside the gene matches. This CDR3 region has 14 residues. Written as DNA, the CDR3 is TGTGCCAGCAGTTTCGGGACAGGGAGCTACGAGCAGTACTTC. This translates into CASSFGTGSYEQYF.

V is TRBV11-1 and J is TRBJ2-7, with D perhaps TRBD1 (6 bases). V was clipped by 5 bases and J by 1 base, with 15 bases between them. Germline lookup yields CDR1 SGHAT and CDR2 FQDESV (reference sequence). This CDR3 has 15 amino acids. CDR3 nucleotide sequence: TGTGCCAGCAGCCAAAGGACAGTTCGTTCCTACGAGCAGTACTTC. Translation gives CASSQRTVRSYEQYF. The full variable domain, rest sourced from reference TRBV11-1 and TRBJ2-7, is EAEVAQSPRYKITEKSQAVAFWCDPISGHATLYWYRQILGQGPELLVQFQDESVVDDSQLPKDRFSAERLKGVDSTLKIQPAELGDSAMYLCASSQRTVRSYEQYFGPGTRLTVT.

The J gene is TRBJ2-3, the V gene TRBV12-3 or TRBV12-4; D unresolved. The V end lost 1 base, the J end lost 6 bases, and 2 bases lay between the germline ends. The CDR3 length is 11 residues. The CDR3 DNA reads as TGTGCCAGCAGTTTAGGGGATACGCAGTATTTT. Protein product: CASSLGDTQYF.

The chain employs TRBV12-3 or TRBV12-4 and TRBJ1-5; D not certain. CDR3 size: 12 residues. The germline V and J ends were trimmed by 3 bases and 4 bases, with 4 bases remaining between them. In DNA, the CDR3 is TGTGCCAGCAGTTTCGAGAATCAGCCCCAGCATTTT. It codes for CASSFENQPQHF.